This T cell receptor beta chain was observed in a study of response to subunit inactivated influenza vaccine. Study-wide results and limits: Few new T cells, the authors suggested, are recruited by each seasonal influenza vaccination.

TCRdb re-derived calls from the RT-PCR reads in MiXCR, one entry per CDR3 protein. The data show around 200,000 distinct CDR3 sequences, with about 9.3% seen just once and about a tenth held by the top ten. Regarding this clonotype: Its antigen is unidentified.

This CDR3 spans 11 amino acids. The V gene's germline CDR1 is SQVTM and CDR2 ANQGSEA. Trimming cost V 5 bases and J 4 bases, with 8 bases left between them. The gene calls are TRBV29-1 and TRBJ1-2; D ambiguous. The material was non-naive T cells sorted from PBMCs, obtained on the day of vaccination. The receptor comes from a man over 45 who received an inactivated influenza vaccine. The CDR3: CSVWAGYGYTF. The CDR3, as DNA: TGCAGCGTTTGGGCAGGCTATGGCTACACCTTC.